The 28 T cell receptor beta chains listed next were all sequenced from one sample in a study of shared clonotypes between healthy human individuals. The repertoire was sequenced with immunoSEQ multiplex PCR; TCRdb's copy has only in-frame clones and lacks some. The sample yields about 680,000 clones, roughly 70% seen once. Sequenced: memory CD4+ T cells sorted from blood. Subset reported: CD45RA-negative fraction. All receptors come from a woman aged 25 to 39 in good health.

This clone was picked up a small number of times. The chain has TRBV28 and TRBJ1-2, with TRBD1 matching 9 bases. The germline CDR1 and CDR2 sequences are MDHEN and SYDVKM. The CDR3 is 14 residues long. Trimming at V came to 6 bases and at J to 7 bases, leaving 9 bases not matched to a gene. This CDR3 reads CASRAGQGSRGYTF. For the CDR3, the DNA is TGTGCCAGCAGAGCAGGACAGGGGAGCCGTGGCTACACCTTC.

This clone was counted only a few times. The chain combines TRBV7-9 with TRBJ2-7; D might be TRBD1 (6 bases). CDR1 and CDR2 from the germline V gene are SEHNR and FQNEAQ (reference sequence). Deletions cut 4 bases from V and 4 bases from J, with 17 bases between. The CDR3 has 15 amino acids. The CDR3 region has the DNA TGTGCCAGCAGCTCAGGACTGAACAGGGATTACGAGCAGTACTTC. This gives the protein CASSSGLNRDYEQYF.

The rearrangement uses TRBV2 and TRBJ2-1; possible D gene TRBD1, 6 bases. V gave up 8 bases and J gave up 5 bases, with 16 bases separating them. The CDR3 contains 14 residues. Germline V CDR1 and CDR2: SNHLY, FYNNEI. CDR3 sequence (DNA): TGTGCCAGCCAAGACCGGACAGCCAACAATGAGCAGTTCTTC. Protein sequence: CASQDRTANNEQFF.

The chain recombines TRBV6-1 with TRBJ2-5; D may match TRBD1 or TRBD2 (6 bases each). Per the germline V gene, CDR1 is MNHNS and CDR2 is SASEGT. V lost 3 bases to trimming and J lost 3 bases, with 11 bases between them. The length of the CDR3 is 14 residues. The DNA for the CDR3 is TGTGCCAGCAGTGATCGGGGGCTTAAAGAGACCCAGTACTTC. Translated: CASSDRGLKETQYF.

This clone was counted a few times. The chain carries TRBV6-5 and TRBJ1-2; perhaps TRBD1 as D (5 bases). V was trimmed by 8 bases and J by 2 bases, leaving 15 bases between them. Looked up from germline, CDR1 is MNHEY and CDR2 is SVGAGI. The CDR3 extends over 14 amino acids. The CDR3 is CASSRQAGNYGYTF. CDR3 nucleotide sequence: TGTGCCAGCTCCCGTCAGGCAGGGAACTATGGCTACACCTTC.

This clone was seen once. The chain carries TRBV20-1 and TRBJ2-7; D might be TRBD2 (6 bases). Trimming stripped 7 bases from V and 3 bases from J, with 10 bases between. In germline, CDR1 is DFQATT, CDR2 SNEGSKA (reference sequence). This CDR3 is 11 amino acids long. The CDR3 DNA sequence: TGCAGTGTGCGGGGTATCTACGAGCAGTACTTC. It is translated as CSVRGIYEQYF.

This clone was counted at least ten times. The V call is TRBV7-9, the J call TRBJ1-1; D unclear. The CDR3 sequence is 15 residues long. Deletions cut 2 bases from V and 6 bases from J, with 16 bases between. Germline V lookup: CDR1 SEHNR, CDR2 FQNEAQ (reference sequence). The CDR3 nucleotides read TGTGCCAGCAGCTTAATTAATATAGTGCGCCCTGAAGCTTTCTTT. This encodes CASSLINIVRPEAFF.

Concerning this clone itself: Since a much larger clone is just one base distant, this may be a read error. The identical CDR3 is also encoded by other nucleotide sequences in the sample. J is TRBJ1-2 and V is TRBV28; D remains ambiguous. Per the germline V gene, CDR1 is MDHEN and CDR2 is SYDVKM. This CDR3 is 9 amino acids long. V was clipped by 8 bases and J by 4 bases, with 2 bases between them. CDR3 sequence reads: CASGYGYTF. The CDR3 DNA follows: TGTGCCAGCGGCTATGGCTACACCTTC.

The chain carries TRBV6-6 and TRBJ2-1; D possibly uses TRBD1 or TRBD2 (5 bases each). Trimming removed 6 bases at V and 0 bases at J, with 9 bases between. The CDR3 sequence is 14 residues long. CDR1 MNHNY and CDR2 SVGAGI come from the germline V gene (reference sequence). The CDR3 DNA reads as TGTGCCAGCAGAGAGGGGAGCTCCTACAATGAGCAGTTCTTC. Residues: CASREGSSYNEQFF.

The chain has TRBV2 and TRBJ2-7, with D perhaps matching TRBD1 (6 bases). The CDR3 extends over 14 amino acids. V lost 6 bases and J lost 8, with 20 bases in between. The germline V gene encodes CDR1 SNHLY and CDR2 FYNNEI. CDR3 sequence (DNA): TGTGCCAGCAGAGTGACAAGACAGGTTTCACAGCAGTACTTC. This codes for CASRVTRQVSQQYF. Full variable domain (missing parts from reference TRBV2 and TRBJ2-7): EPEVTQTPSHQVTQMGQEVILRCVPISNHLYFYWYRQILGQKVEFLVSFYNNEISEKSEIFDDQFSVERPDGSNFTLKIRSTKLEDSAMYFCASRVTRQVSQQYFGPGTRLTVT.

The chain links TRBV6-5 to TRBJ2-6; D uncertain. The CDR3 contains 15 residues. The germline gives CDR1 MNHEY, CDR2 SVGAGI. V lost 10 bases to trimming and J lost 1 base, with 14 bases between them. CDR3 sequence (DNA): TGTGCCACCCAGTTGACCAAATCTGGGGCCAACGTCCTGACTTTC. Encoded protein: CATQLTKSGANVLTF.

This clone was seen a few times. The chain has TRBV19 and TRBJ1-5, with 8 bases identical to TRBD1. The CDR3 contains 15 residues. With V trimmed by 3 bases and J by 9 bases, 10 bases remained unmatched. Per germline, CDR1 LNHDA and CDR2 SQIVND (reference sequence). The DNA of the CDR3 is TGTGCCAGTAGTATGAGTTTTGGACAGGGAACGCCCCAGCATTTT. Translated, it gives CASSMSFGQGTPQHF. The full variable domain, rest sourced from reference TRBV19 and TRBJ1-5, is DGGITQSPKYLFRKEGQNVTLSCEQNLNHDAMYWYRQDPGQGLRLIYYSQIVNDFQKGDIAEGYSVSREKKESFPLTVTSAQKNPTAFYLCASSMSFGQGTPQHFGDGTRLSIL.

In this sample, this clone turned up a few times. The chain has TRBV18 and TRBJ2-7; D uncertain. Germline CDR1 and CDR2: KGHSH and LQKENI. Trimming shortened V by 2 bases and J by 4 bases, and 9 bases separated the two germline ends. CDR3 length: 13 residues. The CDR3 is CASSPGVEYEQYF. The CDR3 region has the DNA TGTGCCAGCTCACCAGGGGTTGAGTACGAGCAGTACTTC.

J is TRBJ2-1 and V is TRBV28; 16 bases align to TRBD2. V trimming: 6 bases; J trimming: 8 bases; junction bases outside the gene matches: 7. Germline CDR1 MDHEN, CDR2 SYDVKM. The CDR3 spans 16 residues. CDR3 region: CASRGLAGGIGHEQFF. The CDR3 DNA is TGTGCCAGCAGGGGACTAGCGGGAGGGATCGGACATGAGCAGTTCTTC. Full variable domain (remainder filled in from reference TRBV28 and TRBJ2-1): DVKVTQSSRYLVKRTGEKVFLECVQDMDHENMFWYRQDPGLGLRLIYFSYDVKMKEKGDIPEGYSVSREKKERFSLILESASTNQTSMYLCASRGLAGGIGHEQFFGPGTRLTVL.

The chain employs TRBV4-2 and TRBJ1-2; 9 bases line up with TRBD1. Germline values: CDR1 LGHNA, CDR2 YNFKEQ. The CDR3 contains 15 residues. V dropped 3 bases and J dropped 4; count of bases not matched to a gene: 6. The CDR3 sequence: CASSHRQGVFYGYTF. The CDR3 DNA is TGTGCCAGCAGCCACCGACAGGGGGTATTCTATGGCTACACCTTC.

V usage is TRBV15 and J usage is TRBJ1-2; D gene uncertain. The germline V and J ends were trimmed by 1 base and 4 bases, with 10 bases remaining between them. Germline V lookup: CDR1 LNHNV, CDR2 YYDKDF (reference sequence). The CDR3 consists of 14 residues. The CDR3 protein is CATSRVRTGYGYTF. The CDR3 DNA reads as TGTGCCACCAGCAGAGTGAGGACTGGCTATGGCTACACCTTC.

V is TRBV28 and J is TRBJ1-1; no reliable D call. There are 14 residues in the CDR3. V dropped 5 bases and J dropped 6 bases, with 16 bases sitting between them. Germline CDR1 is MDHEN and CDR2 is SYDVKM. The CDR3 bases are TGTGCCAGCAGTCCGACGGCCCGTTCCTCTGAAGCTTTCTTT. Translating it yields CASSPTARSSEAFF.

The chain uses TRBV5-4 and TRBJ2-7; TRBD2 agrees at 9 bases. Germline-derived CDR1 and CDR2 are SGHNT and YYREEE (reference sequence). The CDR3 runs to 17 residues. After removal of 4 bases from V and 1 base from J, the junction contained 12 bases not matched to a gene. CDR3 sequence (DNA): TGTGCCAGCAGCCACGGAACCGGGACTAGCCTTTCCTACGAGCAGTACTTC. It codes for CASSHGTGTSLSYEQYF.

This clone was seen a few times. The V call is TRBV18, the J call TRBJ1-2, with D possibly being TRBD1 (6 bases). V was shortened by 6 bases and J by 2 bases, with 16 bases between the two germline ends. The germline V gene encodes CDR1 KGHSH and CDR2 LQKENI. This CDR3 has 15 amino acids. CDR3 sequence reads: CASSTAQGQNYGYTF. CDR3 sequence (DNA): TGTGCCAGCTCGACGGCACAGGGCCAAAACTATGGCTACACCTTC.

CDR3: CASSLITYEQYF. CDR3 DNA sequence: TGTGCCAGCAGTCTTATAACCTACGAGCAGTACTTC. This chain connects TRBV28 to TRBJ2-7; D unresolved. Per the germline V gene, CDR1 is MDHEN and CDR2 is SYDVKM. The V and J ends lost 5 bases and 2 bases respectively, with 7 bases between them. This CDR3 is 12 amino acids long.

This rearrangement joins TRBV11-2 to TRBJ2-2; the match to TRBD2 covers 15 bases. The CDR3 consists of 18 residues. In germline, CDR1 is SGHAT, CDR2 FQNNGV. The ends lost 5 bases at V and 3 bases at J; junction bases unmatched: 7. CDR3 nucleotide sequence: TGTGCCAGCAGCCGGACTAGCGGGAGGGCCCGCGACACCGGGGAGCTGTTTTTT. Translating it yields CASSRTSGRARDTGELFF.

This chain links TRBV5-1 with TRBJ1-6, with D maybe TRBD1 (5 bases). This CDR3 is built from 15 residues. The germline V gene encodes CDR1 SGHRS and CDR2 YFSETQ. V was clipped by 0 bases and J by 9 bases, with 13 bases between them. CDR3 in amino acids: CASSLDGQGGSPLHF. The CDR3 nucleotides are TGCGCCAGCAGCTTGGATGGCCAGGGCGGTTCACCCCTCCACTTT.

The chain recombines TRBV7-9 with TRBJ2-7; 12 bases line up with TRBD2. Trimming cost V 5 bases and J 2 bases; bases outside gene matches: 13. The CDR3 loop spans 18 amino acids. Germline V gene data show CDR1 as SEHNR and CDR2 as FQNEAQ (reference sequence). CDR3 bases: TGTGCCAGCAGCCTGTATGCGACTAGCGGGAGTAAAGCCTACGAGCAGTACTTC. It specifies CASSLYATSGSKAYEQYF.

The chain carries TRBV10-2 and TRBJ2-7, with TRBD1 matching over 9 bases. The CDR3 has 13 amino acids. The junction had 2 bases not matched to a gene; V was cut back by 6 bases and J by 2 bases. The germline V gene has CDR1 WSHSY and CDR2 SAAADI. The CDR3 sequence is CASRDRGPYEQYF. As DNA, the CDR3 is TGCGCCAGCAGGGACAGGGGTCCCTACGAGCAGTACTTC.

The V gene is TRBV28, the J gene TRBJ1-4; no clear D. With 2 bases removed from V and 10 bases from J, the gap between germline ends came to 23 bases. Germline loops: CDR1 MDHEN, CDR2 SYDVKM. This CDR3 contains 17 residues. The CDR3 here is CASSLVSITLGVGKLFF. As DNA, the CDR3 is TGTGCCAGCAGTTTAGTCTCAATTACATTGGGCGTCGGAAAACTGTTTTTT. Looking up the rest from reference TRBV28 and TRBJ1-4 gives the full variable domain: DVKVTQSSRYLVKRTGEKVFLECVQDMDHENMFWYRQDPGLGLRLIYFSYDVKMKEKGDIPEGYSVSREKKERFSLILESASTNQTSMYLCASSLVSITLGVGKLFFGSGTQLSVL.

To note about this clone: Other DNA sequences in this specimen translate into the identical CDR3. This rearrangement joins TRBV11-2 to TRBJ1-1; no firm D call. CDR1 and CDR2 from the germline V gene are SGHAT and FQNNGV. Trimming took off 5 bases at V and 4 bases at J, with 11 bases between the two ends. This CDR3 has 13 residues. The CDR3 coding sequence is TGTGCCAGCAGCCTCGTTGGTGGCACTGAAGCTTTCTTT. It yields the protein CASSLVGGTEAFF.

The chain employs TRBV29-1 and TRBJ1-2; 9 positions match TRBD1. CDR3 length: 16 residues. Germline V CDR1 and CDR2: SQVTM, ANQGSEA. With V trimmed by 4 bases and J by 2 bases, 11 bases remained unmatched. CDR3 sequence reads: CSVVGTGGEGNYGYTF. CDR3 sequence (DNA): TGCAGCGTTGTTGGCACAGGGGGCGAAGGCAACTATGGCTACACCTTC. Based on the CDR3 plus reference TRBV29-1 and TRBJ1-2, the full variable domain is SAVISQKPSRDICQRGTSLTIQCQVDSQVTMMFWYRQQPGQSLTLIATANQGSEATYESGFVIDKFPISRPNLTFSTLTVSNMSPEDSSIYLCSVVGTGGEGNYGYTFGSGTRLTVV.

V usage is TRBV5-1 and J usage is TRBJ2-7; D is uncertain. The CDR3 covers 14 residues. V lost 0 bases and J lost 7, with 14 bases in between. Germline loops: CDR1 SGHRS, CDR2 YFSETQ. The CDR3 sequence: CASSLERERGEQYF. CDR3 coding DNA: TGCGCCAGCAGCTTGGAGCGTGAGCGTGGGGAGCAGTACTTC.